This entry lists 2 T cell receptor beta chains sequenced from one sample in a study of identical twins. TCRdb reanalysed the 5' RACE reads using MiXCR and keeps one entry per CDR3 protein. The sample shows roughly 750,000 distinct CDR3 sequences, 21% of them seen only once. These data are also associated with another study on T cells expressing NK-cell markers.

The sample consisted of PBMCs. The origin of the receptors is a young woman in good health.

CDR3 loop: CASNRPRGNEKLFF. The DNA for the CDR3 is TGTGCCAGCAACCGGCCGAGGGGAAATGAAAAACTGTTTTTT. The chain recombines TRBV27 with TRBJ1-4, with D possibly being TRBD1 (5 bases). The germline V gene has CDR1 MNHEY and CDR2 SMNVEV (reference sequence). V lost 7 bases and J 5 bases, leaving 14 bases between the germline ends. The CDR3 has 14 residues.

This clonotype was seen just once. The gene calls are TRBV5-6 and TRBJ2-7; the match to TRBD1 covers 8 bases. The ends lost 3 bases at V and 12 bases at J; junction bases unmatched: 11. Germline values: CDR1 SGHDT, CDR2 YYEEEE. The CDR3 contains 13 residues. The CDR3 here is CASSSGGLRDAYF. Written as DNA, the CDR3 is TGTGCCAGCAGCTCAGGGGGCCTACGTGATGCGTACTTC.